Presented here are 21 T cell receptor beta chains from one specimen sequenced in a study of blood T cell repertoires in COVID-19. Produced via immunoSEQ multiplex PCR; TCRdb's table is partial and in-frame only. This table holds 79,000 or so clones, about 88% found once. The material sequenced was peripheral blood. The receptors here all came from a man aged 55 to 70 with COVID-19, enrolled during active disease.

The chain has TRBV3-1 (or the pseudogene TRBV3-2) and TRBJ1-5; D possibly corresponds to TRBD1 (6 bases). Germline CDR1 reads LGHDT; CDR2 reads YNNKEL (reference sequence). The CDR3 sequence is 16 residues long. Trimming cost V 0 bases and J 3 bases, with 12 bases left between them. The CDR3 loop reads CASSQDLAGVNQPQHF. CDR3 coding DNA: TGTGCCAGCAGCCAAGATTTGGCAGGGGTCAATCAGCCCCAGCATTTT.

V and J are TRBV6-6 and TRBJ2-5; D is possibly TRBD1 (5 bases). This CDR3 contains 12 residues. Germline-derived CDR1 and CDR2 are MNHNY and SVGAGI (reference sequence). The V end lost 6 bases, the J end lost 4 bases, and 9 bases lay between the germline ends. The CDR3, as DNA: TGTGCCAGCAGCAACCAGGGAGAGACCCAGTACTTC. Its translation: CASSNQGETQYF.

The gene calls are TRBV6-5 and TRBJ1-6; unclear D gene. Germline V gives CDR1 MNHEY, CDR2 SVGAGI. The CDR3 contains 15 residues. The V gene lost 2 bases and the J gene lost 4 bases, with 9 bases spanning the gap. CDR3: CASSYRAGYNSPLHF. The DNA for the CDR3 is TGTGCCAGCAGTTACCGGGCGGGTTATAATTCACCCCTCCACTTT.

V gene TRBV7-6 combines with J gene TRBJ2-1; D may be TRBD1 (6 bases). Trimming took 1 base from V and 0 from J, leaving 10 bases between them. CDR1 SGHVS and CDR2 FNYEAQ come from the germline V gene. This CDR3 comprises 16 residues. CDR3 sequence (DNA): TGTGCCAGCAGCTTAGACAGGGCAGGCTCCTACAATGAGCAGTTCTTC. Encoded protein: CASSLDRAGSYNEQFF.

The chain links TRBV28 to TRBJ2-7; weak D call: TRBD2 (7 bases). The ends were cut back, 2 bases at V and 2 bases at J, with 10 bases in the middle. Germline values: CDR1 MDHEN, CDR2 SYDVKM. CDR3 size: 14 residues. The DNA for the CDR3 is TGTGCCAGCAGTTTAGAGGGGGGGGCCTACGAGCAGTACTTC. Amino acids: CASSLEGGAYEQYF.

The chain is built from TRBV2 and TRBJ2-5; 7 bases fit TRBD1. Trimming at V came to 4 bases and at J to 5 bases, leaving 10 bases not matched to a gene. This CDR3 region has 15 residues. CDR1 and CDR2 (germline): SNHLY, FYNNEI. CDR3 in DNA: TGTGCCAGCAGTGGTCAGACAGGGAGAGACGAGACCCAGTACTTC. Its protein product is CASSGQTGRDETQYF.

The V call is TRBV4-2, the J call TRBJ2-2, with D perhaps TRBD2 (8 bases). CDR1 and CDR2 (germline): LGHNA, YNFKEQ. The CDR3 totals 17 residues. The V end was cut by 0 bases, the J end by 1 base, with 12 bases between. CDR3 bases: TGTGCCAGCAGCCAAGATAGCGGGACAGAGAACACCGGGGAGCTGTTTTTT. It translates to CASSQDSGTENTGELFF.

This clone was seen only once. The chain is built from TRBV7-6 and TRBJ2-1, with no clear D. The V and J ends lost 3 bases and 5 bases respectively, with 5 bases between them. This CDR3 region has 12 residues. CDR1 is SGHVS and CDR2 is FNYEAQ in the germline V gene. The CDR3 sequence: CASSFSNNEQFF. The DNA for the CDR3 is TGTGCCAGCAGCTTCAGTAACAATGAGCAGTTCTTC.

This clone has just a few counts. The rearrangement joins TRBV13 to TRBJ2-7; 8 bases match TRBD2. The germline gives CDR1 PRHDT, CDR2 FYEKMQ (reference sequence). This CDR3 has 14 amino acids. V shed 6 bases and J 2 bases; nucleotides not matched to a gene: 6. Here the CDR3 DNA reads TGTGCCAGCAGTCTAGCGGGTCGTCCCTACGAGCAGTACTTC. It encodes CASSLAGRPYEQYF.

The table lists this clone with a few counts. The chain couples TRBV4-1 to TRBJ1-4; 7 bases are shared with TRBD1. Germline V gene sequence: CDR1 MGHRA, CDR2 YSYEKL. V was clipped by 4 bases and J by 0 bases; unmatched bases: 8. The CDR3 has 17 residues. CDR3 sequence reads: CASSRETGATTNEKLFF. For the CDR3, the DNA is TGCGCCAGCAGCCGCGAAACAGGGGCCACAACTAATGAAAAACTGTTTTTT.

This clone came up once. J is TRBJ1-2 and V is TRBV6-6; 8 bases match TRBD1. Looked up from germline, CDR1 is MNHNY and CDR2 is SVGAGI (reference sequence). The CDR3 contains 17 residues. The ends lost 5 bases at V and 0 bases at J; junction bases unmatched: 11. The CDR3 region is CASSHEGQVGANYGYTF. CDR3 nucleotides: TGTGCCAGCAGTCACGAGGGACAGGTTGGTGCTAACTATGGCTACACCTTC.

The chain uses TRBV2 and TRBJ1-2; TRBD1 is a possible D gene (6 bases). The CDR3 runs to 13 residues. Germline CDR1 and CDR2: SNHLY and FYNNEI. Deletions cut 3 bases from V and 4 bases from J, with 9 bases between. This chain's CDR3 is CASSDSQGYGYTF. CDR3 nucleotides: TGTGCCAGCAGTGACTCACAGGGCTATGGCTACACCTTC. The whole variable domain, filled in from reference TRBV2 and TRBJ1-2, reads EPEVTQTPSHQVTQMGQEVILRCVPISNHLYFYWYRQILGQKVEFLVSFYNNEISEKSEIFDDQFSVERPDGSNFTLKIRSTKLEDSAMYFCASSDSQGYGYTFGSGTRLTVV.

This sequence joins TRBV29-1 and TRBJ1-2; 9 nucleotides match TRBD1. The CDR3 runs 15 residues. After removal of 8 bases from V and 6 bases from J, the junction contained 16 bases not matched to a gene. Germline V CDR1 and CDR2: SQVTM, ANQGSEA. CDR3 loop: CSSERFTGGNDGYTF. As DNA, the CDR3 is TGCAGCTCTGAGCGTTTTACAGGGGGCAACGATGGCTACACCTTC. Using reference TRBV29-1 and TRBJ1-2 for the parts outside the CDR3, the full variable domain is SAVISQKPSRDICQRGTSLTIQCQVDSQVTMMFWYRQQPGQSLTLIATANQGSEATYESGFVIDKFPISRPNLTFSTLTVSNMSPEDSSIYLCSSERFTGGNDGYTFGSGTRLTVV.

In nucleotides, the CDR3 is TGTGCCAGCTTTCCAGCGTACCAAGAGACCCAGTACTTC. Translated: CASFPAYQETQYF. The rearrangement links TRBV21-1 to TRBJ2-5; the D call of TRBD2 is as the table states it, not checked on the DNA. TRBV21-1 is shown as a pseudogene. This CDR3 is 13 amino acids long.

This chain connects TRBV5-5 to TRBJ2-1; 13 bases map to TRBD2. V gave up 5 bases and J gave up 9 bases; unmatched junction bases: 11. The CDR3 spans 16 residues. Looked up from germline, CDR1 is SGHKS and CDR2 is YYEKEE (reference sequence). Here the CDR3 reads CASRYSRTSGSGEQFF. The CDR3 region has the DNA TGTGCCAGCAGGTACAGTCGGACTAGCGGGAGTGGTGAGCAGTTCTTC.

CDR3 sequence: CASSPGLAGTFGETQYF. As DNA, the CDR3 is TGTGCCAGCAGCCCCGGGCTAGCGGGAACTTTCGGGGAGACCCAGTACTTC. This chain uses TRBV5-4 with TRBJ2-5; TRBD2 agrees at 9 bases. This CDR3 contains 17 residues. Looked up from germline, CDR1 is SGHNT and CDR2 is YYREEE (reference sequence). Trimming cost V 4 bases and J 5 bases; bases outside gene matches: 15.

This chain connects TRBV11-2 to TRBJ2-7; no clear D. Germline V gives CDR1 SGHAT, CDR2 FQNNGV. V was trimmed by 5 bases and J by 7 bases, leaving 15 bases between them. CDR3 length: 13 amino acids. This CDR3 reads CASSRETPGEQYF. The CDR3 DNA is TGTGCCAGCAGCCGTGAGACTCCCGGTGAGCAGTACTTC.

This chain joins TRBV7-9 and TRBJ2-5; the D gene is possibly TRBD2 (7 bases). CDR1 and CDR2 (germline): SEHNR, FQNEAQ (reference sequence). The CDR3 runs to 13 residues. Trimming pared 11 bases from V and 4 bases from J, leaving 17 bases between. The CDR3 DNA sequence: TGTGCCGGAACGGGGGGCCGGATAGAGACCCAGTACTTC. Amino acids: CAGTGGRIETQYF.

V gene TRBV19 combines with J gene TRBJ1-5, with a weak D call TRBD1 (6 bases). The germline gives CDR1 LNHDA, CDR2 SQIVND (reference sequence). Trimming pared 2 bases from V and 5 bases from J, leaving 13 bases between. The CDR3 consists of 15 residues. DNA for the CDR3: TGTGCCAGTAGTATATCCCGGACAGATTATCAGCCCCAGCATTTT. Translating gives CASSISRTDYQPQHF. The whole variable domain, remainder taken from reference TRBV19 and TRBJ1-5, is DGGITQSPKYLFRKEGQNVTLSCEQNLNHDAMYWYRQDPGQGLRLIYYSQIVNDFQKGDIAEGYSVSREKKESFPLTVTSAQKNPTAFYLCASSISRTDYQPQHFGDGTRLSIL.

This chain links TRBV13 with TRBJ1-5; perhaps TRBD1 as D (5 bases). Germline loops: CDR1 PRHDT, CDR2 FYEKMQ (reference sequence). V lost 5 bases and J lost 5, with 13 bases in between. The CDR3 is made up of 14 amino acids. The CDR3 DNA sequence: TGTGCCAGCAGCAAGGGCGGGGGGTATCAGCCCCAGCATTTT. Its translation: CASSKGGGYQPQHF.

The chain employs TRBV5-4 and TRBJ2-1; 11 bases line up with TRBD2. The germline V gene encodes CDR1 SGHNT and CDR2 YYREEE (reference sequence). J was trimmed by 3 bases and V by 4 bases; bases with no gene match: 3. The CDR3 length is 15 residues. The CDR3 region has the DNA TGTGCCAGCAGCCCCGGGACTAGCGGCTACAATGAGCAGTTCTTC. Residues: CASSPGTSGYNEQFF.